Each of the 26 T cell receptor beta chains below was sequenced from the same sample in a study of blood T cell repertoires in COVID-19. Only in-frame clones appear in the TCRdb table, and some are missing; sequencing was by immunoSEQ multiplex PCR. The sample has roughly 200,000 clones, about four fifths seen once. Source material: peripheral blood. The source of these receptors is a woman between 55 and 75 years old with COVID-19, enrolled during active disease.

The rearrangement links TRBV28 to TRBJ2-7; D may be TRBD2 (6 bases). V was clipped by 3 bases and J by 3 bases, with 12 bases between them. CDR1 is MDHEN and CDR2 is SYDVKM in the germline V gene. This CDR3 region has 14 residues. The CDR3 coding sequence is TGTGCCAGCAGTTTGCGGGATATCTTCTACGAGCAGTACGTC. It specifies CASSLRDIFYEQYV.

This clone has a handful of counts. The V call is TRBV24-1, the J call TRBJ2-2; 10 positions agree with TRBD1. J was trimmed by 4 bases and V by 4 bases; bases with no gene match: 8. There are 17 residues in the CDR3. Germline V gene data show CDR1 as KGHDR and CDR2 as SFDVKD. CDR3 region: CATSEPDRGLFTGELFF. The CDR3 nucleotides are TGTGCCACCAGTGAGCCAGACAGGGGGCTTTTCACCGGGGAGCTGTTTTTT.

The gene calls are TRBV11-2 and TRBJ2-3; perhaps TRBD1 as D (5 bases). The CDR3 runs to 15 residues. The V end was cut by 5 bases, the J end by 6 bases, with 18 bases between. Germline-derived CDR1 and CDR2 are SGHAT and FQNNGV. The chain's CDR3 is CASSPWAGYGDTQYF. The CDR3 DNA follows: TGTGCCAGCAGCCCCTGGGCAGGGTATGGGGATACGCAGTATTTT.

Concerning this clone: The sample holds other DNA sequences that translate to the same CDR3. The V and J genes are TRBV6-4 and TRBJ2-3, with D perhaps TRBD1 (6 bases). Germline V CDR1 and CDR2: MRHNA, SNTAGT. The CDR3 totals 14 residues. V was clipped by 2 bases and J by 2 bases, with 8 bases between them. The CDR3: CASSDGGDTDTQYF. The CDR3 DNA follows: TGTGCCAGCAGTGACGGGGGCGACACAGATACGCAGTATTTT.

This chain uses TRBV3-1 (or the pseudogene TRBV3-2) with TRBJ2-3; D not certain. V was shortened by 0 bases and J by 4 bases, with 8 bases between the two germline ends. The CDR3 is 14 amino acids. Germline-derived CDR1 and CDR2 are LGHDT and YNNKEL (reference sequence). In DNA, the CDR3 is TGTGCCAGCAGCCAAGAAATAGTCTCAGATACGCAGTATTTT. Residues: CASSQEIVSDTQYF.

CDR3 amino acids: CASSYSVFNEKLFF. The DNA for the CDR3 is TGTGCCAGCAGTTACTCCGTGTTTAATGAAAAACTGTTTTTT. The chain links TRBV6-5 to TRBJ1-4; D is uncertain. The CDR3 runs to 14 residues. Germline CDR1 reads MNHEY; CDR2 reads SVGAGI. V was shortened by 0 bases and J by 4 bases, with 6 bases between the two germline ends.

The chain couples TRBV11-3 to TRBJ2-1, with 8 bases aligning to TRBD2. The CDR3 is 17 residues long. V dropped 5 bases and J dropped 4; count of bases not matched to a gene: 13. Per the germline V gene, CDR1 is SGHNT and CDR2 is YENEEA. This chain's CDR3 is CASSVRQTGLGYNEQFF. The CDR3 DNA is TGTGCCAGCAGCGTACGACAGACGGGACTAGGATACAATGAGCAGTTCTTC.

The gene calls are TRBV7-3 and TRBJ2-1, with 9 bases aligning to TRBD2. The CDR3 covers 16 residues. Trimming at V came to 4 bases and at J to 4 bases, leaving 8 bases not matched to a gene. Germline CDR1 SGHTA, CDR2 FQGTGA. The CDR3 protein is CASSSSAGGTYNEQFF. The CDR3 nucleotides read TGTGCCAGCAGCTCCTCGGCGGGAGGGACATACAATGAGCAGTTCTTC.

The DNA of the CDR3 is TGTGCCAGCAGCCAAGATGAGGGACAGGGGATTTTCGACACCTTC. Residues: CASSQDEGQGIFDTF. This rearrangement joins TRBV4-2 to TRBJ1-2; 10 nucleotides align to TRBD1. Germline loops: CDR1 LGHNA, CDR2 YNFKEQ. J gave up 12 bases and V 0 bases, and 10 bases lay outside the gene matches. This CDR3 is 15 amino acids long.

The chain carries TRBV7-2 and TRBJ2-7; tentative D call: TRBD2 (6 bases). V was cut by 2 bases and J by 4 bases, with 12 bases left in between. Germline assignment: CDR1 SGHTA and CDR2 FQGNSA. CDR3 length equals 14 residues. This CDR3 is CASSLFAEGYEQYF. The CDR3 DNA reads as TGTGCCAGCAGCTTATTTGCGGAGGGTTACGAGCAGTACTTC.

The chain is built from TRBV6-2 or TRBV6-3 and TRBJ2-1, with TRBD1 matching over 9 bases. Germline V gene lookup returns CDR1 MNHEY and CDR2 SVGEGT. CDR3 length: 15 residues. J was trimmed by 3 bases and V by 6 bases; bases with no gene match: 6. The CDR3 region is CASSQQGAYYNEQFF. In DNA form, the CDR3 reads TGTGCCAGCAGCCAACAGGGGGCTTACTACAATGAGCAGTTCTTC.

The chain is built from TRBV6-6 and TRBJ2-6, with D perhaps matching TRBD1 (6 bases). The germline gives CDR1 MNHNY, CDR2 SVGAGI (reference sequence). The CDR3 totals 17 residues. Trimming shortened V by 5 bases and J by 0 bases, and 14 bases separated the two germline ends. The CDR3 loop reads CASSPRGFLSGANVLTF. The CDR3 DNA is TGTGCCAGCAGTCCAAGGGGGTTCCTCTCTGGGGCCAACGTCCTGACTTTC.

CDR3 sequence reads: CASSSKTPVNEQFF. CDR3 in DNA: TGTGCCAGCAGCTCGAAGACACCAGTCAATGAGCAGTTCTTC. The chain employs TRBV7-2 and TRBJ2-1; no clear D gene. Germline loops: CDR1 SGHTA, CDR2 FQGNSA. This CDR3 region has 14 residues. V lost 4 bases and J 6 bases, leaving 13 bases between the germline ends.

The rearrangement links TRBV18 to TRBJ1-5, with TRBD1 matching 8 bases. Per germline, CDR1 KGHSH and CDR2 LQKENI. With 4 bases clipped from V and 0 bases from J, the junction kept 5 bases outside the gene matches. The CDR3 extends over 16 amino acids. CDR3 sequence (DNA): TGTGCCAGCTCACTCGGGACAGGCTATAGCAATCAGCCCCAGCATTTT. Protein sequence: CASSLGTGYSNQPQHF.

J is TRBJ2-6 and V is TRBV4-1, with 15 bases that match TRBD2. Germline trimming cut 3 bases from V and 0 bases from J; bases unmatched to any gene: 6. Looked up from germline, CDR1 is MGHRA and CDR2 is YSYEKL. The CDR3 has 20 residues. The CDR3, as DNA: TGCGCCAGCAGCCACCCACGGACTAGCGGGGGGGCCTCTGGGGCCAACGTCCTGACTTTC. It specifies CASSHPRTSGGASGANVLTF.

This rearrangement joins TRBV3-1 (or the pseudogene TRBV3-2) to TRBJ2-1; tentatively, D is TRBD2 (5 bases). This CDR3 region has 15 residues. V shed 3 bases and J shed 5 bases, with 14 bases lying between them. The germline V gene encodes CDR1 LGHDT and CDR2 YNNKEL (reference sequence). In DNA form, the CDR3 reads TGTGCCAGCAGCCATCGAGGGAGTCCCCACAATGAGCAGTTCTTC. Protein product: CASSHRGSPHNEQFF.

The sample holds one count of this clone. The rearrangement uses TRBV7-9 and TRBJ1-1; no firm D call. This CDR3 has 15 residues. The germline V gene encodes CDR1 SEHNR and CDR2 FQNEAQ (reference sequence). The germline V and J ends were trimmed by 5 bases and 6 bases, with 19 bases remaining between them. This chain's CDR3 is CASSPANTANSEAFF. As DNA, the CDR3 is TGTGCCAGCAGCCCAGCCAATACAGCCAATTCTGAAGCTTTCTTT.

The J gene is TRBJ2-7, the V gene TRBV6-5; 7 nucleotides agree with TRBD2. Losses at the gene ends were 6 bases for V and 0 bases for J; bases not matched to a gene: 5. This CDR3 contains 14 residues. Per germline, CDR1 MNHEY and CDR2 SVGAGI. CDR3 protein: CASRAGLSSYEQYF. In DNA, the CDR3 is TGTGCCAGCAGAGCGGGGCTAAGCTCCTACGAGCAGTACTTC.

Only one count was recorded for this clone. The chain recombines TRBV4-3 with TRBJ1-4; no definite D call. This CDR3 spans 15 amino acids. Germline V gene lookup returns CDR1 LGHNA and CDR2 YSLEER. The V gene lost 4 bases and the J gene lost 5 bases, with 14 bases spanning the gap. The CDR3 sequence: CASSPLPRGNEKLFF. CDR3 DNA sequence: TGCGCCAGCAGCCCGCTACCCCGGGGAAATGAAAAACTGTTTTTT.

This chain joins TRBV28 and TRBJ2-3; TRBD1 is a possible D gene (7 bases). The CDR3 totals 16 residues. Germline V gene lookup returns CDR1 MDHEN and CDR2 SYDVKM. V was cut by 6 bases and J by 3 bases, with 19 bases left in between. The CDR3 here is CASSLRQGGGTDTQYF. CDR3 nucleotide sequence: TGTGCCAGCAGCCTCCGACAGGGTGGAGGGACAGATACGCAGTATTTT.

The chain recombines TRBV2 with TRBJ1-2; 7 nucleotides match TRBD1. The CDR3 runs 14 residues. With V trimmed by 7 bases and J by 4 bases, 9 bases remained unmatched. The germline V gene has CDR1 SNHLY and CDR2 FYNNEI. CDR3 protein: CASKGAGGGYGYTF. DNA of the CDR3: TGTGCCAGCAAGGGGGCAGGGGGTGGCTATGGCTACACCTTC.

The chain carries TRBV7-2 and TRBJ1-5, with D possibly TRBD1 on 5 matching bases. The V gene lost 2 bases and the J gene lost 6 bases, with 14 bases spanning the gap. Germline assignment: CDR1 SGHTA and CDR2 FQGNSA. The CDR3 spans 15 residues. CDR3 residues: CASSLYLLGGQPQHF. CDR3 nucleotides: TGTGCCAGCAGCTTATACCTGCTCGGGGGTCAGCCCCAGCATTTT.

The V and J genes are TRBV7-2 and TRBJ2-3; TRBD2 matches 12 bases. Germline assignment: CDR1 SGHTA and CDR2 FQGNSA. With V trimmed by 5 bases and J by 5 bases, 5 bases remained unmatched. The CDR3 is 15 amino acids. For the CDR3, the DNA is TGTGCCAGCAGCCTCCTAGCGGGGGGGCTAGATACGCAGTATTTT. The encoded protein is CASSLLAGGLDTQYF.

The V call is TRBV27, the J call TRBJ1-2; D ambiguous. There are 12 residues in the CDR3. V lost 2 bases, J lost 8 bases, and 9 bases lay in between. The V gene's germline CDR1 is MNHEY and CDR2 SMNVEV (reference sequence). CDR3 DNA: TGTGCCAGCAGTTTAGGAGGGCAAGGCTACACCTTC. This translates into CASSLGGQGYTF.

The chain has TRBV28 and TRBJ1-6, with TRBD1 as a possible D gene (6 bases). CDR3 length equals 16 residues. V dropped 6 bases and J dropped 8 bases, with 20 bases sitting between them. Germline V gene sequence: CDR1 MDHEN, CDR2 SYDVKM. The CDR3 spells CASSPPGGTGYSPLHF. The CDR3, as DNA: TGTGCCAGCAGCCCACCTGGGGGCACGGGGTATTCACCCCTCCACTTT.

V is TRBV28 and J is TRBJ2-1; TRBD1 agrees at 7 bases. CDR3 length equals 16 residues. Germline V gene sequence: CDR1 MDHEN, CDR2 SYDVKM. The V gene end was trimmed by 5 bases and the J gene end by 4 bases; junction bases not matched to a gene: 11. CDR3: CASSTKTGSPYNEQFF. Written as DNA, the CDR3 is TGTGCCAGCAGTACGAAGACAGGGTCCCCTTACAATGAGCAGTTCTTC. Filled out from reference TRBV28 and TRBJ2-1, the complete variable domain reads DVKVTQSSRYLVKRTGEKVFLECVQDMDHENMFWYRQDPGLGLRLIYFSYDVKMKEKGDIPEGYSVSREKKERFSLILESASTNQTSMYLCASSTKTGSPYNEQFFGPGTRLTVL.